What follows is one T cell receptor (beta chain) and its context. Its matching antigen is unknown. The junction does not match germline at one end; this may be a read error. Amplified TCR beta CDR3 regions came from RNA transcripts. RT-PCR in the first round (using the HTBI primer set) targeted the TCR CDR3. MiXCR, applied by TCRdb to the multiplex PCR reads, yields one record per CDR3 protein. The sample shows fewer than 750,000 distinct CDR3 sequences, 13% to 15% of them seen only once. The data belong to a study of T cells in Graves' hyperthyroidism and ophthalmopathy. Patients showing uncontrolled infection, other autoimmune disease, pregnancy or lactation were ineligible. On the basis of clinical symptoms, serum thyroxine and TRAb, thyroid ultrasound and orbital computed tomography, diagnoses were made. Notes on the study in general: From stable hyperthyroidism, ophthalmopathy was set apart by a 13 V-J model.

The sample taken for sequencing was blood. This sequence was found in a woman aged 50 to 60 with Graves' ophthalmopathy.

This CDR3 reads CASSLRGGSHNEQFF. In DNA, the CDR3 is TGTGCCAGCAGCTTAAGGGGGGGCTCCCACAATGAGCAGTTCTTC. The chain carries TRBV5-6 and TRBJ2-1; maybe TRBD2 (7 bases). Germline V gene sequence: CDR1 SGHDT, CDR2 YYEEEE. This CDR3 comprises 15 residues.